The 25 T cell receptor beta chains given below trace back to one sample, sequenced in a study of neurological immune-mediated disorders. TCRdb reprocessed the 5' RACE reads via MiXCR and lists one record per CDR3 protein. The sample holds roughly 50,000 distinct CDR3 sequences, roughly 25% seen once. Sequenced sample: PBMCs. The source of these receptors is a woman in her 70s in good health.

This clonotype was seen many times. V usage is TRBV5-1 and J usage is TRBJ2-1, with D perhaps matching TRBD1 or TRBD2 (5 bases each). The CDR3 has 15 residues. Germline-derived CDR1 and CDR2 are SGHRS and YFSETQ. V was pared by 0 bases and J by 6 bases, with 13 bases between. CDR3 nucleotides: TGCGCCAGCAGCTTGGGGGGATCCGGGGCCAATGAGCAGTTCTTC. This encodes CASSLGGSGANEQFF.

The V and J genes are TRBV27 and TRBJ1-3; D gene ambiguous. The V and J ends lost 3 bases and 1 base respectively, with 7 bases between them. The CDR3 is made up of 14 amino acids. CDR1 MNHEY and CDR2 SMNVEV come from the germline V gene (reference sequence). CDR3 sequence: CASSLRGSGNTIYF. DNA of the CDR3: TGTGCCAGCAGTTTGCGGGGATCTGGAAACACCATATATTTT.

The V and J genes are TRBV11-2 and TRBJ2-5; TRBD2 might be the D (6 bases). The V and J ends lost 6 bases and 6 bases respectively, with 14 bases between them. This CDR3 region has 13 residues. CDR1 is SGHAT and CDR2 is FQNNGV in the germline V gene. CDR3: CASSPGTQKTQYF. The CDR3 DNA follows: TGTGCCAGCAGTCCCGGGACTCAGAAGACCCAGTACTTC.

In its sample, this clonotype was seen a few times. The CDR3 reads CASSFSGGAGNEQFF. DNA for the CDR3: TGTGCCAGCAGCTTTAGCGGGGGGGCGGGGAATGAGCAGTTCTTC. The chain has TRBV5-5 and TRBJ2-1; TRBD2 matches at 11 bases. CDR1 SGHKS and CDR2 YYEKEE come from the germline V gene (reference sequence). The CDR3 length is 15 residues. V gave up 2 bases and J gave up 7 bases; unmatched junction bases: 5.

The genes are TRBV5-1 and TRBJ2-5, with TRBD2 matching over 8 bases. Germline V gene sequence: CDR1 SGHRS, CDR2 YFSETQ. The CDR3 covers 14 residues. V was pared by 4 bases and J by 5 bases, with 7 bases of the junction left unmatched. Here the CDR3 DNA reads TGCGCCAGCAGCAAGACTAGCGCGGGGGAGACCCAGTACTTC. Translating gives CASSKTSAGETQYF.

The J gene is TRBJ2-2, the V gene TRBV6-5; maybe TRBD1 (6 bases). Trimming shortened V by 7 bases and J by 6 bases, and 9 bases separated the two germline ends. The V gene's germline CDR1 is MNHEY and CDR2 SVGAGI. The CDR3 has 12 amino acids. This CDR3 reads CASNTGSGELFF. The CDR3 DNA reads as TGTGCCAGCAATACAGGGTCCGGGGAGCTGTTTTTT.

The table lists this clonotype with a count of one. The J gene is TRBJ1-6, the V gene TRBV19; D may be TRBD1 (5 bases). This CDR3 is 13 amino acids long. The V gene lost 9 bases and the J gene lost 7 bases, with 13 bases spanning the gap. CDR1 LNHDA and CDR2 SQIVND come from the germline V gene (reference sequence). The CDR3 DNA reads as TGTGCCAGCTCCGGGACGGGGAATTCACCCCTCCACTTT. Amino acids: CASSGTGNSPLHF. The full variable domain, with the rest looked up from reference TRBV19 and TRBJ1-6, is DGGITQSPKYLFRKEGQNVTLSCEQNLNHDAMYWYRQDPGQGLRLIYYSQIVNDFQKGDIAEGYSVSREKKESFPLTVTSAQKNPTAFYLCASSGTGNSPLHFGNGTRLTVT.

There are many counts of this clonotype. The CDR3 DNA reads as TGTGCCAGCAGCTTAACCGGGATTAATTACGAGCAGTACTTC. The encoded protein is CASSLTGINYEQYF. The chain has TRBV7-9 and TRBJ2-7; D is possibly TRBD2 (5 bases). CDR3 length: 14 residues. Deletions cut 2 bases from V and 4 bases from J, with 12 bases between. In germline, CDR1 is SEHNR, CDR2 FQNEAQ (reference sequence).

This clonotype has a handful of counts. The rearrangement joins TRBV20-1 to TRBJ2-5; 7 bases fit TRBD2. The germline V gene encodes CDR1 DFQATT and CDR2 SNEGSKA (reference sequence). The J segment lost 2 bases and the V segment lost 4 bases, leaving 10 bases of the junction unmatched. CDR3 length: 15 residues. The CDR3 nucleotides read TGCAGTGCTATATCTAGCGGAGCAGCGCAAGAGACCCAGTACTTC. Amino acids: CSAISSGAAQETQYF.

V usage is TRBV7-8 and J usage is TRBJ2-2, with 10 bases aligning to TRBD1. In germline, CDR1 is SGHVS, CDR2 FQNEAQ. CDR3 length: 15 residues. The V and J ends lost 4 bases and 4 bases, in that order; junction bases with no gene match: 3. DNA for the CDR3: TGTGCCAGCAGCTGGACAGGGGGTGGCACCGGGGAGCTGTTTTTT. Its protein is CASSWTGGGTGELFF.

This clonotype was observed at least ten times. The chain recombines TRBV5-1 with TRBJ2-3; D is unclear. V was trimmed by 1 base and J by 4 bases, leaving 13 bases between them. The CDR3 covers 15 residues. Germline CDR1 is SGHRS and CDR2 is YFSETQ. The CDR3 region is CASSLRPDGADTQYF. The CDR3 nucleotides read TGCGCCAGCAGCTTGCGTCCTGACGGCGCAGATACGCAGTATTTT.

The table lists this clonotype with many counts. This rearrangement joins TRBV20-1 to TRBJ2-7, with 7 nucleotides matching TRBD2. Per the germline V gene, CDR1 is DFQATT and CDR2 is SNEGSKA (reference sequence). Trimming cost V 5 bases and J 0 bases; bases outside gene matches: 7. The CDR3 consists of 14 residues. The CDR3 loop is CSAPWTGGSYEQYF. CDR3 DNA: TGCAGTGCTCCTTGGACGGGGGGCTCCTACGAGCAGTACTTC.

The sample holds many counts of this clonotype. The chain is built from TRBV5-1 and TRBJ2-1; 7 bases are a match to TRBD1. The V segment lost 0 bases and the J segment 2 bases; nucleotides outside the gene matches: 2. Germline V gives CDR1 SGHRS, CDR2 YFSETQ. This CDR3 contains 15 residues. The CDR3, as DNA: TGCGCCAGCAGCTTGGGGCAGGGGGCCTACAATGAGCAGTTCTTC. Its protein product is CASSLGQGAYNEQFF.

Only a few counts were recorded for this clonotype. V gene TRBV11-2 combines with J gene TRBJ2-2; no firm D call. Per germline, CDR1 SGHAT and CDR2 FQNNGV. The CDR3 length is 13 residues. Between the trimmed V and J ends, which lost 6 bases and 5 bases, there was a span of 10 bases. The CDR3 nucleotides are TGTGCCAGCAGTCCTATAGGTACCGGGGAGCTGTTTTTT. Translating gives CASSPIGTGELFF.

This clonotype appeared many times. V and J are TRBV20-1 and TRBJ1-3; D is undetermined. The CDR3 is 15 residues long. Germline CDR1 and CDR2: DFQATT and SNEGSKA (reference sequence). V was clipped by 0 bases and J by 2 bases, with 11 bases between them. CDR3 nucleotide sequence: TGCAGTGCTAGAGATCGAACTGGGGCTGGAAACACCATATATTTT. Protein product: CSARDRTGAGNTIYF.

This clonotype was observed at least ten times. The gene calls are TRBV29-1 and TRBJ1-4; 7 bases align to TRBD1. Germline V lookup: CDR1 SQVTM, CDR2 ANQGSEA. Losses at the gene ends were 7 bases for V and 8 bases for J; bases not matched to a gene: 10. This CDR3 comprises 13 residues. The CDR3 nucleotides are TGCAGCGCTGGGGGCCAGGGGGGCGAAAAACTGTTTTTT. This encodes CSAGGQGGEKLFF.

The chain carries TRBV24-1 and TRBJ2-1; 8 bases align to TRBD2. This CDR3 contains 15 residues. The V gene end was trimmed by 1 base and the J gene end by 9 bases; junction bases not matched to a gene: 7. CDR1 KGHDR and CDR2 SFDVKD come from the germline V gene. In nucleotides, the CDR3 is TGTGCCACCAGTGATTTTGGCCTAGCGGGTGGTGAGCAGTTCTTC. Its protein is CATSDFGLAGGEQFF.

This clonotype occurred once. Given a much more abundant clone one base away, this may be a read error. V and J are TRBV20-1 and TRBJ2-1; D gene unclear. The germline CDR1 and CDR2 sequences are DFQATT and SNEGSKA (reference sequence). The CDR3 extends over 14 amino acids. V was trimmed by 5 bases and J by 2 bases, leaving 13 bases between them. The CDR3 bases are TGCAGTGCTGAGAGAGTGCCAACCTACAATGAGCAGTTCTTC. This gives the protein CSAERVPTYNEQFF.

This clonotype showed up just once. Given a much more abundant clone one base away, this may be a read error. The chain combines TRBV28 with TRBJ2-7; D possibly uses TRBD1 or TRBD2 (5 bases each). The V gene's germline CDR1 is MDHEN and CDR2 SYDVKM. V was pared by 1 base and J by 2 bases, with 12 bases between. The CDR3 length is 15 residues. Here the CDR3 reads CASSLYGKGAYEQYF. The CDR3 region has the DNA TGTGCCAGCAGTTTATACGGGAAAGGGGCCTACGAGCAGTACTTC.

On this clonotype itself: The junction departs from germline at one end; a sequencing error may be responsible. This chain connects TRBV20-1 to TRBJ2-7; the D gene is possibly TRBD1 (5 bases). This CDR3 has 11 residues. Germline CDR1 is DFQATT and CDR2 is SNEGSKA (reference sequence). The DNA for the CDR3 is TGTAGTGCTGGGGCCAATTACGATCAGTACTTC. It translates to CSAGANYDQYF.

This clonotype was seen at least ten times. The rearrangement links TRBV3-1 to TRBJ2-1, with D possibly matching TRBD2 (6 bases). Germline V CDR1 and CDR2: LGHDT, YNNKEL (reference sequence). V lost 3 bases, J lost 10 bases, and 13 bases lay in between. This CDR3 contains 13 residues. CDR3 sequence reads: CASSHLGTREQFF. The CDR3 DNA follows: TGTGCCAGCAGCCACCTAGGGACTCGGGAGCAGTTCTTC.

Ten or more counts support this clonotype. The rearrangement joins TRBV5-1 to TRBJ2-3; either TRBD1 or TRBD2 may supply D (5 bases each). Germline values: CDR1 SGHRS, CDR2 YFSETQ. Trimming left V 1 base short and J 10 bases short, with 16 bases between. The CDR3 spans 14 residues. The CDR3 loop reads CASSLMTGPLAQYF. The CDR3 DNA reads as TGCGCCAGCAGCTTGATGACGGGACCTCTGGCGCAGTATTTT.

This clonotype was detected only a few times. CDR3 loop: CSAPKAGQNNEQFF. The CDR3, as DNA: TGCAGTGCCCCGAAGGCAGGTCAGAACAATGAGCAGTTCTTC. This chain links TRBV20-1 with TRBJ2-1; D gene ambiguous. Trimming pared 6 bases from V and 5 bases from J, leaving 17 bases between. Germline lookup yields CDR1 DFQATT and CDR2 SNEGSKA (reference sequence). This CDR3 is 14 amino acids long.

This clonotype has a count of ten or more. The gene calls are TRBV20-1 and TRBJ2-7; weak D call: TRBD2 (5 bases). This CDR3 comprises 15 residues. Trimming stripped 0 bases from V and 2 bases from J, with 14 bases between. Germline values: CDR1 DFQATT, CDR2 SNEGSKA (reference sequence). The CDR3 spells CSAREGPGVTYEQYF. CDR3 DNA sequence: TGCAGTGCTAGAGAAGGCCCCGGGGTAACCTACGAGCAGTACTTC.

The chain has TRBV9 and TRBJ2-3; a weak D match, TRBD2 (6 bases). V was cut by 3 bases and J by 0 bases, with 11 bases left in between. The CDR3 contains 15 residues. Per germline, CDR1 SGDLS and CDR2 YYNGEE. The CDR3 sequence is CASSGLVVSTDTQYF. CDR3 in DNA: TGTGCCAGCAGCGGACTAGTAGTAAGCACAGATACGCAGTATTTT. The full variable domain, its missing parts supplied by reference TRBV9 and TRBJ2-3, is DSGVTQTPKHLITATGQRVTLRCSPRSGDLSVYWYQQSLDQGLQFLIQYYNGEERAKGNILERFSAQQFPDLHSELNLSSLELGDSALYFCASSGLVVSTDTQYFGPGTRLTVL.